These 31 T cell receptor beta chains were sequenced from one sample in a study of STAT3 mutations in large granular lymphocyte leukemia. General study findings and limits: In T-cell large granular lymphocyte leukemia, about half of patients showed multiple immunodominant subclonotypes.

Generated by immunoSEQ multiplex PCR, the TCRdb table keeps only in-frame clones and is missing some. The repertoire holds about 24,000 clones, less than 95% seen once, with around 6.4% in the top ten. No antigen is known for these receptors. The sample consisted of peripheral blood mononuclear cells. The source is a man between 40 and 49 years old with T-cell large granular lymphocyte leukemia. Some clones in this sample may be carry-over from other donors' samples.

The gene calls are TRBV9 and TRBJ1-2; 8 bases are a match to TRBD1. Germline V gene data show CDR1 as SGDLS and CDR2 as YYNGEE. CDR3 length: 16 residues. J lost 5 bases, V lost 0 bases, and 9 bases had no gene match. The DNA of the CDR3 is TGTGCCAGCAGCGTAGCTCCAGGGGGCATAGGGTATGGCTACACCTTC. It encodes CASSVAPGGIGYGYTF.

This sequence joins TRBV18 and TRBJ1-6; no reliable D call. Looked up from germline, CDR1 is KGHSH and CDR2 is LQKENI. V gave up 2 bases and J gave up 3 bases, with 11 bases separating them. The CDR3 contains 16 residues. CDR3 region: CASSPNQANYNSPLHF. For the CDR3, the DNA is TGTGCCAGCTCACCAAATCAGGCGAACTATAATTCACCCCTCCACTTT.

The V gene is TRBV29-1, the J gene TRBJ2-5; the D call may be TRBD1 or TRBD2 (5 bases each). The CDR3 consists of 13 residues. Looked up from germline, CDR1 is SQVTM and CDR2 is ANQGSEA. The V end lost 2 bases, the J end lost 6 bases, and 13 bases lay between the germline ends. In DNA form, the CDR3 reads TGCAGCGTTGAAAGGTCCAGGGAGAAGACCCAGTACTTC. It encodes CSVERSREKTQYF.

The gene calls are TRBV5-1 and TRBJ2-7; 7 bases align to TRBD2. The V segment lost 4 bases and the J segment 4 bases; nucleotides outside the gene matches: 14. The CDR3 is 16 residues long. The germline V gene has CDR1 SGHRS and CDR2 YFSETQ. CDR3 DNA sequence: TGCGCCAGCAGCCTATCCCGGGGAGGGAGGCAGTACGAGCAGTACTTC. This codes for CASSLSRGGRQYEQYF.

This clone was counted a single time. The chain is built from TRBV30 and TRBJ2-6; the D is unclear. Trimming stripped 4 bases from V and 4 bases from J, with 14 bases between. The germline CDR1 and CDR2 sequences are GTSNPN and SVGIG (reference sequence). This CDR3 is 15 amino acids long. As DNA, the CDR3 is TGTGCCTGGATGCGGCGGCCTCTAGGGGCCAACGTCCTGACTTTC. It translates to CAWMRRPLGANVLTF.

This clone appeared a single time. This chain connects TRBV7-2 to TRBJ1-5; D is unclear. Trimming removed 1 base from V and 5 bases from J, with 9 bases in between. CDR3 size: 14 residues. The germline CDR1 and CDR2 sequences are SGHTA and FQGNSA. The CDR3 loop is CASSLGHEYQPQHF. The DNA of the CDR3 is TGTGCCAGCAGCTTAGGACACGAATATCAGCCCCAGCATTTT.

DNA of the CDR3: TGTGCCAGCTCACCTGGAGCGGACTATGGCTACACCTTC. This translates into CASSPGADYGYTF. The genes are TRBV18 and TRBJ1-2; D is uncertain. Per germline, CDR1 KGHSH and CDR2 LQKENI. The V end was cut by 3 bases, the J end by 3 bases, with 8 bases between. CDR3 size: 13 residues.

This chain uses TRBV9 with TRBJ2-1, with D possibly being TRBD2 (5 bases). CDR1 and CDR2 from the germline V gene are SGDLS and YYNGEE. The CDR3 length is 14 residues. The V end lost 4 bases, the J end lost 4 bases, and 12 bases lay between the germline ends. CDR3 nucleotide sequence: TGTGCCAGCAGCACCGCGGGTGGGTACAATGAGCAGTTCTTC. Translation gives CASSTAGGYNEQFF.

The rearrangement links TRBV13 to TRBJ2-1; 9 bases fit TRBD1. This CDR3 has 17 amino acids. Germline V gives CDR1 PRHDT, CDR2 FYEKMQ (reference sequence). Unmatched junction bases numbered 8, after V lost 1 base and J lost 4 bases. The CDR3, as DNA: TGTGCCAGCAGCTTAGATGTTAACAGGGGGCCTTACAATGAGCAGTTCTTC. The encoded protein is CASSLDVNRGPYNEQFF.

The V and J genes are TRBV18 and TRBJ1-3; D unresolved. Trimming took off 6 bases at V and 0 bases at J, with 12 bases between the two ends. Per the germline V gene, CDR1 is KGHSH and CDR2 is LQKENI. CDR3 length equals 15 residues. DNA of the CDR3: TGTGCCAGCTCCTCACAACAGCTCTCTGGAAACACCATATATTTT. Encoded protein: CASSSQQLSGNTIYF.

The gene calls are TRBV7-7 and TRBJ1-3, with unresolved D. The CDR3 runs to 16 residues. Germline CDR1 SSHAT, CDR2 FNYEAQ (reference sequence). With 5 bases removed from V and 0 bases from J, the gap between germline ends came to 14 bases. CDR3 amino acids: CASSPGQVFSGNTIYF. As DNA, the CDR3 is TGTGCCAGCAGCCCCGGGCAGGTCTTCTCTGGAAACACCATATATTTT.

The CDR3, as DNA: TGCGCCAGCAGCACGACAGGGGCCGAAGCTTTCTTT. As protein: CASSTTGAEAFF. V and J are TRBV5-1 and TRBJ1-1, with 8 nucleotides matching TRBD1. The CDR3 totals 12 residues. V dropped 4 bases and J dropped 8; count of bases not matched to a gene: 4. CDR1 SGHRS and CDR2 YFSETQ come from the germline V gene.

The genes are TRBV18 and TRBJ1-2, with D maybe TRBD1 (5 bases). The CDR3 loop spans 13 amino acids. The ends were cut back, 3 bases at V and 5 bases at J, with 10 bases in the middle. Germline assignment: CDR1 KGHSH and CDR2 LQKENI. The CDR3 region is CASSPRASYGYTF. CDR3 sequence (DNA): TGTGCCAGCTCACCCAGGGCCAGTTATGGCTACACCTTC.

The CDR3 here is CASSVGGGAYNEQFF. CDR3 DNA: TGTGCCAGCAGCGTCGGGGGGGGTGCCTACAATGAGCAGTTCTTC. This sequence joins TRBV9 and TRBJ2-1, with 8 bases aligning to TRBD2. This CDR3 contains 15 residues. The germline gives CDR1 SGDLS, CDR2 YYNGEE. V dropped 2 bases and J dropped 2; count of bases not matched to a gene: 3.

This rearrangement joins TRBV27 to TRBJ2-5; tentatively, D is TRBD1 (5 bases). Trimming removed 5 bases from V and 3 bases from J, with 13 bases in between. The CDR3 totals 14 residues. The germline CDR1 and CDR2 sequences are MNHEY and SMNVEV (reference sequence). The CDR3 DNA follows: TGTGCCAGCAGTCGACAAAGACAGAAAGAGACCCAGTACTTC. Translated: CASSRQRQKETQYF.

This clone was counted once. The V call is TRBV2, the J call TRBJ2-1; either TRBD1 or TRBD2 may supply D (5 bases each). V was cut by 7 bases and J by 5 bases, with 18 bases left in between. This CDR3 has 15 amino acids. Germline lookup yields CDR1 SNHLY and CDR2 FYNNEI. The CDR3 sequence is CASKVDPSGHNEQFF. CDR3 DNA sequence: TGTGCCAGCAAGGTGGATCCCTCGGGGCACAATGAGCAGTTCTTC.

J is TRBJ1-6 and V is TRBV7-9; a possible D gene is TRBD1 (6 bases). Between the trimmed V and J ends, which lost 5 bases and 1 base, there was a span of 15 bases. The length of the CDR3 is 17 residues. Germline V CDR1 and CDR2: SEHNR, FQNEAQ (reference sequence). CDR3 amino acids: CASSQGQQDSYNSPLHF. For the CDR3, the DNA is TGTGCCAGCAGCCAAGGACAGCAAGATTCCTATAATTCACCCCTCCACTTT.

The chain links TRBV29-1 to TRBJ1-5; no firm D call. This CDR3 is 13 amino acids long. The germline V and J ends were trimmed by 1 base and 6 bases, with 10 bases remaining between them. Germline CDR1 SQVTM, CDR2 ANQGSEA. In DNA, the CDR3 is TGCAGCGTTGAAGCGGGAGGAGGTCAGCCCCAGCATTTT. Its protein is CSVEAGGGQPQHF.

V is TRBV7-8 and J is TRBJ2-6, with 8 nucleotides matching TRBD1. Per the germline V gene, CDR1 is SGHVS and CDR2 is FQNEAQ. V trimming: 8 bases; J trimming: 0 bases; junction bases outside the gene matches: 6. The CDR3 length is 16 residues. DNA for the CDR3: TGTGCCAGCGGGACAGGTTCTTTCTCTGGGGCCAACGTCCTGACTTTC. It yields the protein CASGTGSFSGANVLTF.

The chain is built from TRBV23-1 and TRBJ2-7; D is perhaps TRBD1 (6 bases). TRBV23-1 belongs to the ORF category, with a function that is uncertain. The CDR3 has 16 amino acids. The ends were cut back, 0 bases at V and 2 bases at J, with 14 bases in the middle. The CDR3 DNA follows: TGCGCCAGCAGTCAATCGGGGGACACTATGACCTACGAGCAGTACTTC. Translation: CASSQSGDTMTYEQYF.

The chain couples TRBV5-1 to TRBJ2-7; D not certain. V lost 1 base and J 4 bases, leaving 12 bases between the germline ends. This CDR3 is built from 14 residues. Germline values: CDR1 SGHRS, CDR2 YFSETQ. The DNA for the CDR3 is TGCGCCAGCAGCTTGACCACCTTGGGGTACGAGCAGTACTTC. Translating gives CASSLTTLGYEQYF.

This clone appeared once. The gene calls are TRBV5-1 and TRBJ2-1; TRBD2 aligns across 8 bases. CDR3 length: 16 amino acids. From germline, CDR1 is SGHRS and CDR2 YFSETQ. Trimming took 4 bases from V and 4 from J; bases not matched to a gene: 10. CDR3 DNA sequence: TGCGCCAGCAGCCCTCAGCCGGGACTAGATTACAATGAGCAGTTCTTC. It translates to CASSPQPGLDYNEQFF. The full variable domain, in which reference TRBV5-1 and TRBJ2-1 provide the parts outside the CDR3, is KAGVTQTPRYLIKTRGQQVTLSCSPISGHRSVSWYQQTPGQGLQFLFEYFSETQRNKGNFPGRFSGRQFSNSRSEMNVSTLELGDSALYLCASSPQPGLDYNEQFFGPGTRLTVL.

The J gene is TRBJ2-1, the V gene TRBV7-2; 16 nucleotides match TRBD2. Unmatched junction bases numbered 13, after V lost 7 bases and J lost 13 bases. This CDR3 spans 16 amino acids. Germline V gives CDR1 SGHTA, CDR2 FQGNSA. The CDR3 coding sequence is TGTGCCAGCATCCTATCTCCGGGACTAGCGGGGGGGATACAGTTCTTC. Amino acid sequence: CASILSPGLAGGIQFF.

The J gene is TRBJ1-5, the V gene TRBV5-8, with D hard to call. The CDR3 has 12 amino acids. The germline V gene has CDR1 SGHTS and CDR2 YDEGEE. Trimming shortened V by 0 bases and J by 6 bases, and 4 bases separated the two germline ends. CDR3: CASSLAVQPQHF. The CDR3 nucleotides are TGTGCCAGCAGCTTGGCGGTTCAGCCCCAGCATTTT.

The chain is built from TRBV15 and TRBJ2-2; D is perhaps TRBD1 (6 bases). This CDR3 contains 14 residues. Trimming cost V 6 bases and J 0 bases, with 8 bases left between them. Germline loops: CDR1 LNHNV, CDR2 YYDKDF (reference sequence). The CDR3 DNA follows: TGTGCCACCAGGGGGGCCTCGAACACCGGGGAGCTGTTTTTT. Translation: CATRGASNTGELFF. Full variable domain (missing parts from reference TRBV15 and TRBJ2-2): DAMVIQNPRYQVTQFGKPVTLSCSQTLNHNVMYWYQQKSSQAPKLLFHYYDKDFNNEADTPDNFQSRRPNTSFCFLDIRSPGLGDTAMYLCATRGASNTGELFFGEGSRLTVL.

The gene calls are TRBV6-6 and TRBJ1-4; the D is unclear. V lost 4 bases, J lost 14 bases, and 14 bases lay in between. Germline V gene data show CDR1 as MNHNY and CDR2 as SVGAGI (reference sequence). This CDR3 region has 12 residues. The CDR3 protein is CASSSTPLYLFF. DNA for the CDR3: TGTGCCAGCAGTTCCACGCCTCTCTATCTGTTTTTT.

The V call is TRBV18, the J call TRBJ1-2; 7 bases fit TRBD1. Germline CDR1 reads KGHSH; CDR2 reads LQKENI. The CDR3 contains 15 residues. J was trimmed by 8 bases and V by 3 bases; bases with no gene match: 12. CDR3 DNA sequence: TGTGCCAGCTCACCCTACGAAACAGGGGCTGGAGGCTACACCTTC. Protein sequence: CASSPYETGAGGYTF.

The CDR3 loop is CASRLGLTSYEQYF. CDR3 DNA sequence: TGCGCCAGCAGGTTAGGACTAACCTCCTACGAGCAGTACTTC. The rearrangement joins TRBV5-1 to TRBJ2-7; D is perhaps TRBD2 (6 bases). CDR1 SGHRS and CDR2 YFSETQ come from the germline V gene. The CDR3 consists of 14 residues. With 5 bases removed from V and 0 bases from J, the gap between germline ends came to 12 bases. The full variable domain, completed using reference TRBV5-1 and TRBJ2-7, is KAGVTQTPRYLIKTRGQQVTLSCSPISGHRSVSWYQQTPGQGLQFLFEYFSETQRNKGNFPGRFSGRQFSNSRSEMNVSTLELGDSALYLCASRLGLTSYEQYFGPGTRLTVT.

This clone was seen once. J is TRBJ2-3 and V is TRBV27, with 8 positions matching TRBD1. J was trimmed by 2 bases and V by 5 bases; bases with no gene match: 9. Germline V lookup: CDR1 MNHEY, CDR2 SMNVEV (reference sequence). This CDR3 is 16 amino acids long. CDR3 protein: CASSLGQGLYTDTQYF. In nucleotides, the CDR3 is TGTGCCAGCAGTCTCGGACAGGGACTGTACACAGATACGCAGTATTTT.

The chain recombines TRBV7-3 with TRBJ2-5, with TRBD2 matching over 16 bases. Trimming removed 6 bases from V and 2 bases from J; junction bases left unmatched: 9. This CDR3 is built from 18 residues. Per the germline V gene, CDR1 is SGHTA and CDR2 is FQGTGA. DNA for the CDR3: TGTGCCAGCAGTCCCGGGACTAGCGGGGGGGCGGAACAAGAGACCCAGTACTTC. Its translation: CASSPGTSGGAEQETQYF.

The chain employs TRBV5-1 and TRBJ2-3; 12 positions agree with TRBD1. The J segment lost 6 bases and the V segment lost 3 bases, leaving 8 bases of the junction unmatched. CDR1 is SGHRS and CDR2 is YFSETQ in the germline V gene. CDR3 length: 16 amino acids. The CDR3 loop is CASSYWDRGHYDTQYF. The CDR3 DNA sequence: TGCGCCAGCAGCTATTGGGACAGGGGGCATTATGATACGCAGTATTTT. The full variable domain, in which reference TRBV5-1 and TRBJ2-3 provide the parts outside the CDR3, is KAGVTQTPRYLIKTRGQQVTLSCSPISGHRSVSWYQQTPGQGLQFLFEYFSETQRNKGNFPGRFSGRQFSNSRSEMNVSTLELGDSALYLCASSYWDRGHYDTQYFGPGTRLTVL.